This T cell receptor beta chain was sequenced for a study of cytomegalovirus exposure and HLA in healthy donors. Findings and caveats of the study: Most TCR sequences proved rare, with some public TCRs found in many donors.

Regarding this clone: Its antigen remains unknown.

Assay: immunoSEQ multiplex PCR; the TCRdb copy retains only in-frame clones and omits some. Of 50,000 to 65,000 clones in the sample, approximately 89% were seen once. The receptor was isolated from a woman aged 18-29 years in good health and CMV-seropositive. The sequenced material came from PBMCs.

The CDR3 DNA reads TGTGCCAGCAGTGAAGGGTGGGGGACAGTTAGCAATCAGCCCCAGCATTTT. It encodes CASSEGWGTVSNQPQHF. V and J are TRBV6-1 and TRBJ1-5, with TRBD1 matching over 7 bases. The germline V gene has CDR1 MNHNS and CDR2 SASEGT. The CDR3 has 17 residues. V shed 1 base and J 0 bases; nucleotides not matched to a gene: 6.